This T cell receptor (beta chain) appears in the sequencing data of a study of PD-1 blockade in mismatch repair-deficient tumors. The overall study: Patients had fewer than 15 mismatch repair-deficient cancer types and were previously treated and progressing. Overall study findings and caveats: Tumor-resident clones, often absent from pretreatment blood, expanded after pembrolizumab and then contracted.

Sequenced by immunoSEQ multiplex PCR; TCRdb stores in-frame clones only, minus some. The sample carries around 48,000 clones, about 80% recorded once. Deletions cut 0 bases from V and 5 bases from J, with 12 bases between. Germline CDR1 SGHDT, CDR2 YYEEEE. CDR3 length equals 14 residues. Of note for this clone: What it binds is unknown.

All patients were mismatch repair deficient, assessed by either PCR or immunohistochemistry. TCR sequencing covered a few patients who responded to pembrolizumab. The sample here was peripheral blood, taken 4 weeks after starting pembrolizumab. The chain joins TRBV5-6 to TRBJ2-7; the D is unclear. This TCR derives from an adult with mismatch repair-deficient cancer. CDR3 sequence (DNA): TGTGCCAGCAGCTTGGGCAGGAGTACGCACGAGCAGTACTTC. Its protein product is CASSLGRSTHEQYF.